Listed below are T cell receptor beta chains from one sample, sequenced in a study of blood T cell repertoires in COVID-19. Sequencing was performed with immunoSEQ multiplex PCR; in TCRdb, only in-frame clones are kept and a portion is missing. The table has approximately 70,000 clones, about 87% seen once; the top ten hold around 6.4%. Sequencing was carried out using peripheral blood. These receptors were collected from a woman aged 70-85 years with acute or convalescent COVID-19. Each CDR3 is given with its conserved first and last residue. D genes are given only for firm matches. Part of the rows lack a size; the others show once, few, many or a class for expanded clones.

j_gene | v_gene | abundance | d_gene | CDR3aa | CDR3nt
TRBJ2-5 | TRBV2 | . | TRBD1 | CASSARQGGETQYF | TGTGCCAGCAGTGCCCGACAGGGTGGAGAGACCCAGTACTTC
TRBJ1-1 | TRBV5-1 | . | . | CASSLGGPGEAFF | TGCGCCAGCAGCTTGGGGGGCCCCGGTGAAGCTTTCTTT
TRBJ1-1 | TRBV28 | few | TRBD1 | CASSPMGQFGLLNTEAFF | TGTGCCAGCAGTCCAATGGGACAGTTCGGACTATTGAACACTGAAGCTTTCTTT
TRBJ1-1 | TRBV7-2 | few | TRBD1 | CASSLDWTGNTEAFF | TGTGCCAGCAGCTTAGACTGGACAGGGAACACTGAAGCTTTCTTT
TRBJ2-1 | TRBV24-1 | . | TRBD1 | CATSTTGDGDSRPIF | TGTGCCACCAGCACGACAGGGGATGGGGACTCCCGCCCAATCTTC
TRBJ2-7 | TRBV9 | . | TRBD2 | CASSVGAMGEGEQYF | TGTGCCAGCAGCGTAGGGGCGATGGGGGAGGGCGAGCAGTACTTC
TRBJ1-5 | TRBV4-2 | few | TRBD1 | CASSQEGQGSNQPQHF | TGTGCCAGCAGCCAAGAAGGACAGGGTAGCAATCAGCCCCAGCATTTT
TRBJ1-3 | TRBV5-1 | . | TRBD1 | CASSSGTGGQVNTIYF | TGCGCCAGCAGCTCCGGGACAGGGGGCCAAGTAAACACCATATATTTT
TRBJ1-2 | TRBV9 | . | . | CASSARGGAVYGYTF | TGTGCCAGCAGCGCCCGGGGGGGGGCGGTATATGGCTACACCTTC
TRBJ1-5 | TRBV28 | . | . | CASSPGDQPQHF | TGTGCCAGCAGTCCAGGGGATCAGCCCCAGCATTTT
TRBJ2-1 | TRBV7-2 | . | TRBD1 | CASSLEGASYNEQFF | TGTGCCAGCAGCTTAGAGGGGGCCTCCTACAATGAGCAGTTCTTC
TRBJ2-3 | TRBV29-1 | . | TRBD2 | CSVRRTSGTGRSTDTQYF | TGCAGCGTTCGCAGGACTAGCGGGACCGGGCGGAGCACAGATACGCAGTATTTT
TRBJ2-7 | TRBV11-3 | . | . | CASSQGYTPTYEQYF | TGTGCCAGCAGCCAGGGGTATACACCCACCTACGAGCAGTACTTC
TRBJ1-5 | TRBV27 | . | . | CASSLGARNQPQHF | TGTGCCAGCAGCTTAGGGGCCCGAAATCAGCCCCAGCATTTT
TRBJ1-1 | TRBV11-2 | . | . | CASSLDPSGNTEAFF | TGTGCCAGCAGCTTAGATCCTAGCGGGAACACTGAAGCTTTCTTT
TRBJ2-1 | TRBV28 | . | TRBD2 | CASSSGTSGSPFF | TGTGCCAGCAGTTCAGGGACTAGCGGGAGTCCGTTCTTC
TRBJ2-3 | TRBV6-5 | . | . | CASTFIDTQYF | TGTGCCAGCACCTTTATAGATACGCAGTATTTT
TRBJ2-5 | TRBV5-1 | . | TRBD2 | CASSLAGGPETQYF | TGCGCCAGCAGTCTAGCGGGGGGGCCAGAGACCCAGTACTTC
TRBJ1-2 | TRBV3-1/TRBV3-2 | . | . | CASSPRGGPDYGYTF | TGTGCCAGCAGCCCACGCGGGGGGCCGGACTATGGCTACACCTTC
TRBJ1-5 | TRBV6-6 | . | . | CASTQRGRLNQPQHF | TGTGCCAGCACCCAAAGGGGAAGGCTCAATCAGCCCCAGCATTTT
TRBJ2-2 | TRBV19 | . | TRBD1 | CASKKARQGVVTGELFF | TGTGCCAGTAAAAAGGCACGACAGGGCGTCGTCACCGGGGAGCTGTTTTTT
TRBJ1-4 | TRBV18 | . | . | CASSYGGPTNEKLFF | TGTGCCAGCTCATACGGGGGGCCGACTAATGAAAAACTGTTTTTT
TRBJ1-5 | TRBV7-2 | . | . | CASSLMGKGNQPQHF | TGTGCCAGCAGCTTAATGGGAAAGGGGAATCAGCCCCAGCATTTT
TRBJ2-1 | TRBV18 | once | TRBD2 | CASSETSGGSGNEQFF | TGTGCCAGCTCAGAGACTAGCGGGGGCTCTGGCAATGAGCAGTTCTTC
TRBJ1-6 | TRBV5-6 | . | TRBD1 | CASSWGTGHNSPLHF | TGTGCCAGCAGCTGGGGGACAGGACATAATTCACCCCTCCACTTT
TRBJ2-3 | TRBV11-2 | . | TRBD2 | CASSLGLGGVTDTQYF | TGTGCCAGCAGCTTAGGGCTGGGGGGGGTCACAGATACGCAGTATTTT
TRBJ1-1 | TRBV19 | . | . | CASSVVVNTEAFF | TGTGCCAGTAGTGTCGTTGTAAACACTGAAGCTTTCTTT
TRBJ2-7 | TRBV9 | . | TRBD1 | CASSVRTGAEKYEQYF | TGTGCCAGCAGCGTCCGCACAGGGGCGGAAAAGTACGAGCAGTACTTC
TRBJ2-1 | TRBV5-1 | . | TRBD1 | CASSPWTGGVNEQFF | TGCGCCAGCAGTCCCTGGACAGGGGGGGTCAATGAGCAGTTCTTC